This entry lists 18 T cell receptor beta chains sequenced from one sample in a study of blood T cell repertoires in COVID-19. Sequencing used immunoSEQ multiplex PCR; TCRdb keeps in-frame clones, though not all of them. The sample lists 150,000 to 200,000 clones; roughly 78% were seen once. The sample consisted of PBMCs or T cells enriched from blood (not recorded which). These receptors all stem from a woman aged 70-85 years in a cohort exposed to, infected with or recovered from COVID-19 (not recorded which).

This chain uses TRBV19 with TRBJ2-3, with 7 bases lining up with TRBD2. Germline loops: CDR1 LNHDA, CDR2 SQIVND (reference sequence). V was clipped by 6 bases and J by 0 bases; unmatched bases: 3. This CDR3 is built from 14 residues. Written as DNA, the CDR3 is TGTGCCAGTAGCTGGCGGGGGAGCACAGATACGCAGTATTTT. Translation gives CASSWRGSTDTQYF.

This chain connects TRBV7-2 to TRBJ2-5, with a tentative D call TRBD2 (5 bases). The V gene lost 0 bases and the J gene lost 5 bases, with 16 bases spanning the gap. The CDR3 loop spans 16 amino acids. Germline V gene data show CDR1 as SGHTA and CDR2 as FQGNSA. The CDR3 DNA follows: TGTGCCAGCAGCTTAGCACTAGGGTCCGGGTTGGAGACCCAGTACTTC. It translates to CASSLALGSGLETQYF.

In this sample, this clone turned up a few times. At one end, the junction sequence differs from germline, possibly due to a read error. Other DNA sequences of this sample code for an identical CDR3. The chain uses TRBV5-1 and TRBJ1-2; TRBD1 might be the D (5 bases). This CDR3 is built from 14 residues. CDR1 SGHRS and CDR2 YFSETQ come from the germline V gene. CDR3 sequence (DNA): TGCGCCAGCAGCTTGGGTGGCAGGGACTATGGTTACACCTTC. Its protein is CASSLGGRDYGYTF. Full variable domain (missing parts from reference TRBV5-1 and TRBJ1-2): KAGVTQTPRYLIKTRGQQVTLSCSPISGHRSVSWYQQTPGQGLQFLFEYFSETQRNKGNFPGRFSGRQFSNSRSEMNVSTLELGDSALYLCASSLGGRDYGYTFGSGTRLTVV.

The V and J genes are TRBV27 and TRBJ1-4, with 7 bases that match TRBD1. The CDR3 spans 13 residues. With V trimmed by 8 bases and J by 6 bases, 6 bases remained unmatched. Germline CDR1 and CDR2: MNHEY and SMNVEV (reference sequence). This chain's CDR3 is CASSGTAYEKLFF. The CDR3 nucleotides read TGTGCCAGCTCCGGGACAGCTTATGAAAAACTGTTTTTT. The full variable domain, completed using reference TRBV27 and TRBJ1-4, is EAQVTQNPRYLITVTGKKLTVTCSQNMNHEYMSWYRQDPGLGLRQIYYSMNVEVTDKGDVPEGYKVSRKEKRNFPLILESPSPNQTSLYFCASSGTAYEKLFFGSGTQLSVL.

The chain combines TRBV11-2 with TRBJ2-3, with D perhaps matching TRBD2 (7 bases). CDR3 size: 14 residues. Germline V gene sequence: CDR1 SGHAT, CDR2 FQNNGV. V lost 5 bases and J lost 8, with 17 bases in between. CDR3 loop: CASSLQLGGGTQYF. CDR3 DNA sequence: TGTGCCAGCAGCCTTCAATTAGGGGGGGGTACGCAGTATTTT.

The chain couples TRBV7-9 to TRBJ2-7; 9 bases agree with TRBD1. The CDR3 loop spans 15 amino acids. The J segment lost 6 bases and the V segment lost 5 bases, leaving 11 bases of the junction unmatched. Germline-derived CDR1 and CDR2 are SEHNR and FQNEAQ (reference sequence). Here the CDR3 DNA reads TGTGCCAGCAGCCTGAGATCACAGGGGGCAGCCGAGCAGTACTTC. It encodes CASSLRSQGAAEQYF.

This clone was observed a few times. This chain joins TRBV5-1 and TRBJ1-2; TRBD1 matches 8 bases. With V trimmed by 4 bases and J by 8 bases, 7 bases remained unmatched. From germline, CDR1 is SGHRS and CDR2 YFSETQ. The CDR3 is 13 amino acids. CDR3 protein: CASSPQGAGGYTF. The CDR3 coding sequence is TGCGCCAGCAGCCCCCAGGGGGCGGGGGGCTACACCTTC.

Written as DNA, the CDR3 is TGTGCCAGCTCACCACCCGGACTAGCGGGAGGAGAGACCCAGTACTTC. Its translation is CASSPPGLAGGETQYF. The chain is built from TRBV18 and TRBJ2-5; 14 bases map to TRBD2. The CDR3 has 16 residues. The ends lost 0 bases at V and 4 bases at J; junction bases unmatched: 1. Per germline, CDR1 KGHSH and CDR2 LQKENI.

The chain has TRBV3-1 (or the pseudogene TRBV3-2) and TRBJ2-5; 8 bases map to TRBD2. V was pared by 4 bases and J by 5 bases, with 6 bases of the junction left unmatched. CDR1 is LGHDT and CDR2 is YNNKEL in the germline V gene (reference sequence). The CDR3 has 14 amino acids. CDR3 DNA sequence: TGTGCCAGCAGCCTTAGCGGGGACGGGGAGACCCAGTACTTC. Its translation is CASSLSGDGETQYF.

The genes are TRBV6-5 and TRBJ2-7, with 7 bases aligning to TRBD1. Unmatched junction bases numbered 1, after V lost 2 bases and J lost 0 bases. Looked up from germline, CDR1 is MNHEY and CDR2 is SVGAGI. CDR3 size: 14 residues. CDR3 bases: TGTGCCAGCAGTTACGGGGACAGCTCCTACGAGCAGTACTTC. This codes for CASSYGDSSYEQYF.

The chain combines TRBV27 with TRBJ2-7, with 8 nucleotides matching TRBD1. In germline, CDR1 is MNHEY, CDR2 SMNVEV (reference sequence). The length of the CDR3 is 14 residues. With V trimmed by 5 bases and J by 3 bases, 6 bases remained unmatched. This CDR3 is CASSQRQGSYEQYF. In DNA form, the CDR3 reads TGTGCCAGCAGTCAACGACAGGGGAGCTACGAGCAGTACTTC.

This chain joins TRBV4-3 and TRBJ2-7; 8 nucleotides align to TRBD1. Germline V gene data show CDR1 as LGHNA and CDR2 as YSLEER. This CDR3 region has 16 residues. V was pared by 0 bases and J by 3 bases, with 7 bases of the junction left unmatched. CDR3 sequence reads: CASSQDSQGAFYEQYF. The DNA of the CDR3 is TGCGCCAGCAGCCAAGATAGCCAGGGGGCTTTCTACGAGCAGTACTTC.

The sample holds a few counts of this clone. CDR3 protein: CASRSTSNEQFF. CDR3 coding DNA: TGTGCCAGCAGGTCAACATCCAATGAGCAGTTCTTC. This chain links TRBV6-5 with TRBJ2-1; D gene ambiguous. Germline V CDR1 and CDR2: MNHEY, SVGAGI. The CDR3 contains 12 residues. V was shortened by 6 bases and J by 6 bases, with 9 bases between the two germline ends.

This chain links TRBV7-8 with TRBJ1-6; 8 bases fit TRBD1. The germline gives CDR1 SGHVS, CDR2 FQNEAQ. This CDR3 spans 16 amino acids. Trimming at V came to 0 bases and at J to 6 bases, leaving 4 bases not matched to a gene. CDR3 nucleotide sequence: TGTGCCAGCAGCTTAGCGGGACAGGCTATTAATTCACCCCTCCACTTT. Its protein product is CASSLAGQAINSPLHF.

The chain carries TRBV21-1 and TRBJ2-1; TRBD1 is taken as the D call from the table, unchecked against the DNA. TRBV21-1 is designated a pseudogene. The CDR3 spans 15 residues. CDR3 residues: CASSTTLGQDNEQFF. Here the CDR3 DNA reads TGTGCCAGCAGCACCACTTTGGGACAAGACAATGAGCAGTTCTTC.

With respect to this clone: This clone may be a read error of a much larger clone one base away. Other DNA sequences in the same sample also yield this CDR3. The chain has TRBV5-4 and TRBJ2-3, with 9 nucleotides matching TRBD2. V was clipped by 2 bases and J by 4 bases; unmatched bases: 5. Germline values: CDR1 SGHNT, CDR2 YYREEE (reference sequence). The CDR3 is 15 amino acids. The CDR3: CASSFGGGGADTQYF. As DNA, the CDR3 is TGTGCCAGCAGCTTTGGGGGCGGGGGGGCAGATACGCAGTATTTT.

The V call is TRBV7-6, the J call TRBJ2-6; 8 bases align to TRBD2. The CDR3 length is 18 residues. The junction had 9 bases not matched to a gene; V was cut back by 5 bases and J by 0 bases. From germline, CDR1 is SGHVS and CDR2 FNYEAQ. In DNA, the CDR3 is TGTGCCAGCAGCCCTCGACTAGCGTTAGACTCTGGGGCCAACGTCCTGACTTTC. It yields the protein CASSPRLALDSGANVLTF.

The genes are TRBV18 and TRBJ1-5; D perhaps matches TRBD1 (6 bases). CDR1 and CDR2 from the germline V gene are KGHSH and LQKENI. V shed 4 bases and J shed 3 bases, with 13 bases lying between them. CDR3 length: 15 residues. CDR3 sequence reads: CASSRTGSNNQPQHF. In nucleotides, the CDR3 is TGTGCCAGCTCACGAACAGGGAGCAACAATCAGCCCCAGCATTTT.